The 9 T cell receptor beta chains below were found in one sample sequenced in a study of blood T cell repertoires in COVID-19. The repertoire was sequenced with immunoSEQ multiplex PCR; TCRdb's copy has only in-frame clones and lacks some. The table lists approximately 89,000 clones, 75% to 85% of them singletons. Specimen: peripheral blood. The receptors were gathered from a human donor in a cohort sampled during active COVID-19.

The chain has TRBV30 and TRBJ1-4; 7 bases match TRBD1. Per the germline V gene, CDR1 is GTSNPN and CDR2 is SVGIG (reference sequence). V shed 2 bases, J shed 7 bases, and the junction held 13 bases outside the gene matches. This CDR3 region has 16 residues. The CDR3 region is CAWSRFLDRDREKLFF. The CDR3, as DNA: TGTGCCTGGAGTCGCTTTCTTGACAGGGATCGTGAAAAACTGTTTTTT.

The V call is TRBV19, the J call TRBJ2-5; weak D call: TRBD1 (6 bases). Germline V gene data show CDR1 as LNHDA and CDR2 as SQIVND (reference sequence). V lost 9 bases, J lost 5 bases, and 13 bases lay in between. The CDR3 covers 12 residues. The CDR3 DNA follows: TGTGCCAGCACAGGGATGGAGGAGACCCAGTACTTC. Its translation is CASTGMEETQYF.

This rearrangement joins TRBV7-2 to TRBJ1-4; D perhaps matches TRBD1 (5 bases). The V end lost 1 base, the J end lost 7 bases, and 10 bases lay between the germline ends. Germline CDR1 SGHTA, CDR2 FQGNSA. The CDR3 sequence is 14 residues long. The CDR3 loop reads CASSLGQGIEKLFF. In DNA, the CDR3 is TGTGCCAGCAGCTTAGGGCAGGGTATTGAAAAACTGTTTTTT.

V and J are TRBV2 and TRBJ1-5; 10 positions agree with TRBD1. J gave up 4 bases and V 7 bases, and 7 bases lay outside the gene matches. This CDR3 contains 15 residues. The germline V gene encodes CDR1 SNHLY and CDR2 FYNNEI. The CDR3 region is CASTSGTGANQPQHF. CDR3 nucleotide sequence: TGTGCCAGCACGAGTGGGACAGGGGCGAATCAGCCCCAGCATTTT.

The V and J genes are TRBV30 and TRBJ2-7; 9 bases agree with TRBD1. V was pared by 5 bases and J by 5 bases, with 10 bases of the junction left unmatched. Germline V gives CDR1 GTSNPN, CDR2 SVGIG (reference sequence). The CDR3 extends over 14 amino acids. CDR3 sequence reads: CAWDSGTGRHEQYF. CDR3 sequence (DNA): TGTGCCTGGGACTCCGGGACAGGGCGCCACGAGCAGTACTTC.

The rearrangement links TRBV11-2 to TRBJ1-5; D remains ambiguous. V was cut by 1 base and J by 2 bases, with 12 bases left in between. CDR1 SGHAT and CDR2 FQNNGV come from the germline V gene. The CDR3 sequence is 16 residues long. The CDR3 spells CASSLVGGSRNQPQHF. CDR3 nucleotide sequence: TGTGCCAGCAGCTTAGTTGGAGGATCGCGCAATCAGCCCCAGCATTTT.

This CDR3 reads CASMESGGVNYGYTF. Here the CDR3 DNA reads TGTGCCAGCATGGAAAGCGGGGGGGTTAACTATGGCTACACCTTC. The chain combines TRBV28 with TRBJ1-2; possibly TRBD1 for D (5 bases). Between the trimmed V and J ends, which lost 7 bases and 1 base, there was a span of 16 bases. Germline V gene data show CDR1 as MDHEN and CDR2 as SYDVKM. The CDR3 covers 15 residues.

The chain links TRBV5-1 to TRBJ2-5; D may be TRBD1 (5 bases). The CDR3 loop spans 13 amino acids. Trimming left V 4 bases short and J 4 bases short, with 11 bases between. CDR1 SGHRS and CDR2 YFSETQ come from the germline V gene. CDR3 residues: CASSRNGAETQYF. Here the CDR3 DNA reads TGCGCCAGCAGCCGGAATGGGGCAGAGACCCAGTACTTC.

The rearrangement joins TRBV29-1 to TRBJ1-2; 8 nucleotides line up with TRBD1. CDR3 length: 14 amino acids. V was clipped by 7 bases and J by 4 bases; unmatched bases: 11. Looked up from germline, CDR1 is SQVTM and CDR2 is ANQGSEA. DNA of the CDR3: TGCAGCGCCCGCGGGGCAGGGGGCGGCTATGGCTACACCTTC. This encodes CSARGAGGGYGYTF.